The next 14 T cell receptor beta chains were all read from a single sample in a study of a mutant IDH1 vaccine in newly diagnosed glioma. Time point defined: baseline, week 1 (first vaccination visit). Stated treatment: pre-vaccination baseline after standard-of-care therapy. Libraries were prepared by immunoSEQ multiplex PCR; TCRdb keeps only in-frame clonotypes and omits some of them. The sample yields around 92,000 clones, about 87% seen once. Here the sequenced sample was PBMCs, taken from a glioma patient treated with radiotherapy, temozolomide or both. These receptors were obtained from a woman aged 45-60 years with glioma.

The rearrangement joins TRBV21-1 to TRBJ1-2; TRBD1, the table's D call, lacks a check against the DNA. TRBV21-1 is assigned pseudogene status. The CDR3 runs to 13 residues. The CDR3 sequence is CALRGQSNYGYTF. Written as DNA, the CDR3 is TGTGCCCTCAGGGGACAGTCCAACTATGGCTACACCTTC.

The rearrangement links TRBV10-2 to TRBJ2-3; 13 bases line up with TRBD2. V shed 8 bases and J 0 bases; nucleotides not matched to a gene: 8. The CDR3 has 17 amino acids. Germline lookup yields CDR1 WSHSY and CDR2 SAAADI. The CDR3 here is CASRGLAGFSSTDTQYF. The CDR3 DNA sequence: TGCGCCAGCCGGGGACTAGCGGGGTTTTCTAGCACAGATACGCAGTATTTT.

This clone occurred once. V is TRBV6-5 and J is TRBJ1-1; D call uncertain. V was cut by 6 bases and J by 3 bases, with 11 bases left in between. Germline V gene lookup returns CDR1 MNHEY and CDR2 SVGAGI. The CDR3 extends over 13 amino acids. The CDR3 nucleotides read TGTGCCAGCAGGTTCGGGTCGGACACTGAAGCTTTCTTT. It encodes CASRFGSDTEAFF.

V is TRBV25-1 and J is TRBJ2-5; D gene uncertain. The DNA end is more similar to TRBJ2-7, so the J call may be wrong. The CDR3 runs 13 residues. CDR1 MGHDK and CDR2 SYGVNS come from the germline V gene. This CDR3 reads CASKGASSYEQYF. The CDR3, as DNA: TGTGCCAGCAAAGGCGCTAGCTCCTACGAGCAGTACTTC.

CDR3 loop: CASSFAAISGNTIYF. For the CDR3, the DNA is TGTGCCAGCAGCTTCGCAGCCATCTCTGGAAACACCATATATTTT. V usage is TRBV7-9 and J usage is TRBJ1-3; D gene ambiguous. V was pared by 3 bases and J by 0 bases, with 9 bases between. The CDR3 is 15 amino acids. From germline, CDR1 is SEHNR and CDR2 FQNEAQ (reference sequence).

V usage is TRBV7-8 and J usage is TRBJ1-5; D unclear. Trimming shortened V by 4 bases and J by 0 bases, and 13 bases separated the two germline ends. The CDR3 runs 16 residues. Germline loops: CDR1 SGHVS, CDR2 FQNEAQ. Written as DNA, the CDR3 is TGTGCCAGCAGCTCGCCCTTTGAGGGTAGCAATCAGCCCCAGCATTTT. Residues: CASSSPFEGSNQPQHF.

The genes are TRBV7-3 and TRBJ2-5; 7 positions match TRBD2. The CDR3 has 14 amino acids. Germline CDR1 and CDR2: SGHTA and FQGTGA. The J segment lost 4 bases and the V segment lost 4 bases, leaving 6 bases of the junction unmatched. Written as DNA, the CDR3 is TGTGCCAGCAGCTCTTTAGCGGGCGTAGAGACCCAGTACTTC. Translation: CASSSLAGVETQYF.

A few counts support this clone. This rearrangement joins TRBV7-2 to TRBJ1-1; D call uncertain. V lost 5 bases, J lost 4 bases, and 14 bases lay in between. Per germline, CDR1 SGHTA and CDR2 FQGNSA. CDR3 length equals 14 residues. The CDR3 DNA reads TGTGCCAGCAGCCTTGATTTCTGGGGCACTGAAGCTTTCTTT. It codes for CASSLDFWGTEAFF.

This rearrangement joins TRBV4-1 to TRBJ2-7, with 7 nucleotides matching TRBD2. The CDR3 has 15 residues. Trimming removed 5 bases from V and 3 bases from J; junction bases left unmatched: 10. CDR1 MGHRA and CDR2 YSYEKL come from the germline V gene. The CDR3 DNA reads TGCGCCAGCAGCGTTCGGAGCGGGAACCTCTACGAGCAGTACTTC. Amino acid sequence: CASSVRSGNLYEQYF.

Here the CDR3 reads CASSLALAGAYNEQFF. CDR3 DNA: TGTGCCAGCAGCTTGGCACTAGCGGGAGCCTACAATGAGCAGTTCTTC. The V call is TRBV5-6, the J call TRBJ2-1, with TRBD2 matching over 11 bases. V dropped 0 bases and J dropped 2; count of bases not matched to a gene: 1. CDR1 and CDR2 (germline): SGHDT, YYEEEE. The CDR3 is 16 residues long.

This chain connects TRBV30 to TRBJ2-3; 7 bases fit TRBD1. V lost 2 bases, J lost 3 bases, and 8 bases stayed unmatched. Per the germline V gene, CDR1 is GTSNPN and CDR2 is SVGIG (reference sequence). CDR3 size: 15 residues. The CDR3 reads CAWSRDRGATDTQYF. The DNA of the CDR3 is TGTGCCTGGAGTAGGGACAGAGGTGCTACAGATACGCAGTATTTT.

This chain joins TRBV10-1 and TRBJ2-2; D may be TRBD1 or TRBD2 (5 bases each). CDR3 length: 13 residues. CDR1 and CDR2 from the germline V gene are WNHNN and SYGVQD (reference sequence). V was shortened by 5 bases and J by 6 bases, with 10 bases between the two germline ends. CDR3 protein: CASSFRDAGELFF. As DNA, the CDR3 is TGCGCCAGCAGTTTCCGGGACGCCGGGGAGCTGTTTTTT.

The chain employs TRBV5-4 and TRBJ1-4, with 10 bases lining up with TRBD1. The CDR3 consists of 14 residues. Germline CDR1 reads SGHNT; CDR2 reads YYREEE (reference sequence). V lost 2 bases, J lost 7 bases, and 2 bases stayed unmatched. This chain's CDR3 is CASSFRDRGEKLFF. The DNA for the CDR3 is TGTGCCAGCAGCTTCAGGGACAGGGGTGAAAAACTGTTTTTT.

The J gene is TRBJ2-5, the V gene TRBV27, with D possibly matching TRBD2 (5 bases). From germline, CDR1 is MNHEY and CDR2 SMNVEV (reference sequence). Trimming removed 4 bases from V and 5 bases from J, with 14 bases in between. CDR3 length: 14 residues. The CDR3 DNA is TGTGCCAGCAGTTCGCGTCGGGGTAGTGAGACCCAGTACTTC. Translating gives CASSSRRGSETQYF.